This is a list of T cell receptor beta chains from one sample in a study of T cell changes during pregnancy in multiple sclerosis. The data were produced by immunoSEQ multiplex PCR, yet TCRdb's version contains in-frame clones alone and is incomplete. This table holds fewer than 45,000 clones, about 92% found once. Sequencing was performed on CD4+ T cells from peripheral blood mononuclear cells, taken after pregnancy. These receptor sequences come from a female donor in good health, enrolled as a control in a pregnancy study. Each CDR3 is given with its conserved first and last residue. Fields, in order: CDR3 length, V gene, clone size, J gene, D gene, CDR3 DNA, CDR3 protein. The D gene is left open where the match is weak. Part of the rows lack a size; the others show once, few, many or a class for expanded clones.

len: 13
v_gene: TRBV4-2
abundance: -
j_gene: TRBJ2-5
d_gene: -
CDR3nt: TGTGCCAGCAGCCGCGACAGAGAAGAGACCCAGTACTTC
CDR3aa: CASSRDREETQYF

len: 13
v_gene: TRBV14
abundance: -
j_gene: TRBJ2-2
d_gene: -
CDR3nt: TGTGCCAGCAGCCAACAACGAGTCGGGGAGCTGTTTTTT
CDR3aa: CASSQQRVGELFF

len: 16
v_gene: TRBV27
abundance: once
j_gene: TRBJ2-5
d_gene: TRBD2
CDR3nt: TGTGCCAGCAGTCGGGCCCTAGCGGGGGGGCCTGAGACCCAGTACTTC
CDR3aa: CASSRALAGGPETQYF

len: 18
v_gene: TRBV15
abundance: -
j_gene: TRBJ2-1
d_gene: TRBD2
CDR3nt: TGTGCCACCAGCAGAGCCGCCTCGACTAGCGGGGGGTTAATTGAGCAGTTCTTC
CDR3aa: CATSRAASTSGGLIEQFF

len: 16
v_gene: TRBV7-8
abundance: -
j_gene: TRBJ2-4
d_gene: TRBD2
CDR3nt: TGTGCCAGCAGCTTTGGGACTAGCGGGACTGTAAACATTCAGTACTTC
CDR3aa: CASSFGTSGTVNIQYF

len: 11
v_gene: TRBV30
abundance: -
j_gene: TRBJ2-2
d_gene: -
CDR3nt: TGTGCCTGGGGACAGTCCGGGGAGCTGTTTTTT
CDR3aa: CAWGQSGELFF

len: 16
v_gene: TRBV2
abundance: -
j_gene: TRBJ2-7
d_gene: TRBD2
CDR3nt: TGTGCCAGCAGTGAATATATCCGCCTAGCGGGGCACGAGCAGTACTTC
CDR3aa: CASSEYIRLAGHEQYF

len: 14
v_gene: TRBV4-2
abundance: -
j_gene: TRBJ2-1
d_gene: -
CDR3nt: TGTGCCAGCAGCCAAGTACTAGTCTACAATGAGCAGTTCTTC
CDR3aa: CASSQVLVYNEQFF

len: 13
v_gene: TRBV28
abundance: -
j_gene: TRBJ1-4
d_gene: -
CDR3nt: TGTGCCAGTCTGGGGAGGGGCCGGGAAAAACTGTTTTTT
CDR3aa: CASLGRGREKLFF

len: 13
v_gene: TRBV5-6
abundance: -
j_gene: TRBJ1-5
d_gene: -
CDR3nt: TGTGCCAGCAGCGGGGGGGGAAATCAGCCCCAGCATTTT
CDR3aa: CASSGGGNQPQHF

len: 14
v_gene: TRBV19
abundance: -
j_gene: TRBJ1-1
d_gene: -
CDR3nt: TGTGCCAGTAGTGCGGAACTTATGAACACTGAAGCTTTCTTT
CDR3aa: CASSAELMNTEAFF

len: 15
v_gene: TRBV23-1
abundance: once
j_gene: TRBJ1-1
d_gene: -
CDR3nt: TGCGCCAGCCCACAGGATGATTTACAGGGAACTGAAGCTTTCTTT
CDR3aa: CASPQDDLQGTEAFF

len: 13
v_gene: TRBV2
abundance: -
j_gene: TRBJ2-7
d_gene: TRBD2
CDR3nt: TGTGCCGGGGCTAGCGGGAGGGCCAACGAGCAGTACTTC
CDR3aa: CAGASGRANEQYF

len: 16
v_gene: TRBV28
abundance: -
j_gene: TRBJ2-7
d_gene: TRBD2
CDR3nt: TGTGCCAGTAGCCCCGTTCTTAGCGGGAGGGTGCACGAGCAGTACTTC
CDR3aa: CASSPVLSGRVHEQYF

len: 16
v_gene: TRBV18
abundance: -
j_gene: TRBJ2-7
d_gene: TRBD1
CDR3nt: TGTGCCAGCTCACCACCAGGAGGACAGGGGGCCTACGAGCAGTACTTC
CDR3aa: CASSPPGGQGAYEQYF

len: 15
v_gene: TRBV11-2
abundance: -
j_gene: TRBJ2-7
d_gene: TRBD2
CDR3nt: TGTGCCAGCAGCTTAGGACTAGCGGGAACCTACGAGCAGTACTTC
CDR3aa: CASSLGLAGTYEQYF

len: 17
v_gene: TRBV19
abundance: -
j_gene: TRBJ1-1
d_gene: -
CDR3nt: TGTGCCAGTAGTACCCCTCGCGCGGGACGGTGGAACACTGAAGCTTTCTTT
CDR3aa: CASSTPRAGRWNTEAFF

len: 14
v_gene: TRBV5-6
abundance: -
j_gene: TRBJ1-4
d_gene: -
CDR3nt: TGTGCCAGCAGCTTGCAAGGGGCACGAGAAAAACTGTTTTTT
CDR3aa: CASSLQGAREKLFF

len: 13
v_gene: TRBV29-1
abundance: -
j_gene: TRBJ1-1
d_gene: TRBD1
CDR3nt: TGCAGCGTTTGGGACAGGGTATTGACTGAAGCTTTCTTT
CDR3aa: CSVWDRVLTEAFF

len: 14
v_gene: TRBV30
abundance: -
j_gene: TRBJ1-1
d_gene: TRBD1
CDR3nt: TGTGCCTGGAGGGCTGGGACAGCGAACACTGAAGCTTTCTTT
CDR3aa: CAWRAGTANTEAFF

len: 14
v_gene: TRBV5-5
abundance: -
j_gene: TRBJ1-2
d_gene: -
CDR3nt: TGTGCCAGCAGCTTGGAGCGGGTTAACTATGGCTACACCTTC
CDR3aa: CASSLERVNYGYTF

len: 15
v_gene: TRBV6-5
abundance: -
j_gene: TRBJ2-7
d_gene: TRBD2
CDR3nt: TGTGCCAGCAGTCGATCTCGCGGTAGCGGGAGCGAGCAGTACTTC
CDR3aa: CASSRSRGSGSEQYF

len: 17
v_gene: TRBV27
abundance: -
j_gene: TRBJ1-1
d_gene: -
CDR3nt: TGTGCCAGCAGTCCCCTCTCGTGGGGGGGACAGAACACTGAAGCTTTCTTT
CDR3aa: CASSPLSWGGQNTEAFF

len: 13
v_gene: TRBV15
abundance: few
j_gene: TRBJ1-1
d_gene: -
CDR3nt: TGTGCCACCAGCAAGGGGGGGGGCACTGAAGCTTTCTTT
CDR3aa: CATSKGGGTEAFF

len: 12
v_gene: TRBV4-3
abundance: -
j_gene: TRBJ2-3
d_gene: -
CDR3nt: TGCGCCAGCAGCCAAGGGCATGGTACGCAGTATTTT
CDR3aa: CASSQGHGTQYF

len: 13
v_gene: TRBV7-3
abundance: -
j_gene: TRBJ2-5
d_gene: -
CDR3nt: TGTGCCAGCAGCCGCACAGGGCAAGAGACCCAGTACTTC
CDR3aa: CASSRTGQETQYF

len: 16
v_gene: TRBV5-1
abundance: -
j_gene: TRBJ2-2
d_gene: TRBD2
CDR3nt: TGCGCCAGCAGCTTCGGGCTAGCGGGGGGGCTCCGGGAGCTGTTTTTT
CDR3aa: CASSFGLAGGLRELFF

len: 16
v_gene: TRBV4-1
abundance: -
j_gene: TRBJ1-4
d_gene: TRBD1
CDR3nt: TGCGCCAGCAGCCTAGGTTACAGGGGGCTTGGGGAAAAACTGTTTTTT
CDR3aa: CASSLGYRGLGEKLFF

len: 15
v_gene: TRBV10-1
abundance: -
j_gene: TRBJ2-1
d_gene: TRBD2
CDR3nt: TGCGCCAGCAGTGAGGTAGCGGGAGAAAACAATGAGCAGTTCTTC
CDR3aa: CASSEVAGENNEQFF

len: 13
v_gene: TRBV4-2
abundance: -
j_gene: TRBJ2-7
d_gene: -
CDR3nt: TGTGCCAGCAGCCAGACCGGGGAGTACGAGCAGTACTTC
CDR3aa: CASSQTGEYEQYF

len: 15
v_gene: TRBV11-3
abundance: -
j_gene: TRBJ1-3
d_gene: -
CDR3nt: TGTGCCAGCAGCTCCTCCAGGGGATCTGGAAACACCATATATTTT
CDR3aa: CASSSSRGSGNTIYF

len: 13
v_gene: TRBV19
abundance: -
j_gene: TRBJ2-7
d_gene: TRBD1
CDR3nt: TGTGCCAGTAGTATTCCGACAGGGAACGAGCAGTACTTC
CDR3aa: CASSIPTGNEQYF